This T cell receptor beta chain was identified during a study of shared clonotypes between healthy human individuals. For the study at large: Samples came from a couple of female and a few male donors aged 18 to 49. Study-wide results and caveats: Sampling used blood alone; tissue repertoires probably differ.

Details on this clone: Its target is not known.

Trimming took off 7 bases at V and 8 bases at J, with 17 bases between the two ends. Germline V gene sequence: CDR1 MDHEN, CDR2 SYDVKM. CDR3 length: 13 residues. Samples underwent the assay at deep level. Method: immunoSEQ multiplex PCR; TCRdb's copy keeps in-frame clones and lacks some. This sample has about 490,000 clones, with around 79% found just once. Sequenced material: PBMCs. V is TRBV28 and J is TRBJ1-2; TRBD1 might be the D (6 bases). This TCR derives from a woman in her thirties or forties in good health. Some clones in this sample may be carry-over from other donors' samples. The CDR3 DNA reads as TGTGCCAGCACCTGGAGGGCAGGGGAGGGCTACACCTTC. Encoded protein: CASTWRAGEGYTF.